This passage covers 26 T cell receptor beta chains from one sample sequenced in a study of blood T cell repertoires in COVID-19. Clones were sequenced by immunoSEQ multiplex PCR, and TCRdb holds only the in-frame ones, with some missing. The sample records 30,000 to 35,000 clones, roughly 88% being singletons. The material sequenced was peripheral blood. The receptors here all came from a man older than 75 with acute or convalescent COVID-19.

The chain recombines TRBV12-2 with TRBJ2-5; the DNA was not used to check the table's D call, TRBD1. TRBV12-2 is tagged as a pseudogene. The CDR3 covers 14 residues. The CDR3 DNA is TGTGCAAGAGACATACGGGACAGGCAAGAGACCCAGTACTTC. It yields the protein CARDIRDRQETQYF.

This chain joins TRBV12-3 or TRBV12-4 and TRBJ2-5; D may be TRBD1 (6 bases). This CDR3 is 13 amino acids long. Trimming pared 4 bases from V and 1 base from J, leaving 7 bases between. For the CDR3, the DNA is TGTGCCAGCAGTTCCAGGGGCCAAGAGACCCAGTACTTC. Translation gives CASSSRGQETQYF.

This clone was counted only a few times. The chain has TRBV28 and TRBJ1-2; 7 bases line up with TRBD1. Per germline, CDR1 MDHEN and CDR2 SYDVKM. CDR3 length equals 14 residues. J gave up 6 bases and V 5 bases, and 9 bases lay outside the gene matches. CDR3 sequence: CASSPSGTVHGYTF. In nucleotides, the CDR3 is TGTGCCAGCAGTCCCTCCGGGACAGTCCATGGCTACACCTTC.

The chain couples TRBV24-1 to TRBJ2-7; D is perhaps TRBD1 (6 bases). The CDR3 is 16 residues long. CDR1 KGHDR and CDR2 SFDVKD come from the germline V gene. The V gene lost 1 base and the J gene lost 0 bases, with 12 bases spanning the gap. Here the CDR3 DNA reads TGTGCCACCAGTGATTTTCCCGACAGGATCTCCTACGAGCAGTACTTC. This sequence encodes CATSDFPDRISYEQYF.

The J gene is TRBJ2-7, the V gene TRBV7-9; TRBD2 might be the D (7 bases). The CDR3 is made up of 16 amino acids. CDR1 and CDR2 (germline): SEHNR, FQNEAQ (reference sequence). V was trimmed by 1 base and J by 0 bases, leaving 13 bases between them. The CDR3 DNA follows: TGTGCCAGCAGCTTAGGGGCGGGGGCCCTCTCCTACGAGCAGTACTTC. It codes for CASSLGAGALSYEQYF.

The chain joins TRBV5-4 to TRBJ2-1; D possibly corresponds to TRBD1 (6 bases). V dropped 4 bases and J dropped 3 bases, with 20 bases sitting between them. This CDR3 contains 17 residues. The germline V gene has CDR1 SGHNT and CDR2 YYREEE (reference sequence). The CDR3 sequence: CASSRVGSRQVYNEQFF. CDR3 bases: TGTGCCAGCAGCCGTGTAGGATCTAGACAGGTCTACAATGAGCAGTTCTTC.

The chain uses TRBV5-6 and TRBJ1-4; no clear D gene. The CDR3 has 15 amino acids. From germline, CDR1 is SGHDT and CDR2 YYEEEE. V was pared by 1 base and J by 4 bases, with 11 bases between. This CDR3 is CASSLSGPLNEKLFF. The CDR3, as DNA: TGTGCCAGCAGCTTGTCTGGGCCCCTTAATGAAAAACTGTTTTTT.

The V and J genes are TRBV5-1 and TRBJ2-1, with D maybe TRBD1 (5 bases). The length of the CDR3 is 15 residues. V was shortened by 4 bases and J by 0 bases, with 11 bases between the two germline ends. CDR1 is SGHRS and CDR2 is YFSETQ in the germline V gene. CDR3 sequence (DNA): TGCGCCAGCAGCCCCCAGGGCAGCTCCTACAATGAGCAGTTCTTC. It translates to CASSPQGSSYNEQFF.

The chain couples TRBV27 to TRBJ1-2, with 8 bases fitting TRBD1. This CDR3 contains 15 residues. Unmatched junction bases numbered 7, after V lost 3 bases and J lost 4 bases. Germline V gene data show CDR1 as MNHEY and CDR2 as SMNVEV (reference sequence). Here the CDR3 DNA reads TGTGCCAGCAGTTTGAGACAGGGGACGATCTATGGCTACACCTTC. It yields the protein CASSLRQGTIYGYTF.

This chain connects TRBV5-1 to TRBJ2-5, with unresolved D. Germline CDR1 reads SGHRS; CDR2 reads YFSETQ. The CDR3 spans 14 residues. The V and J ends lost 7 bases and 2 bases respectively, with 15 bases between them. CDR3 in DNA: TGCGCCAGCGCCCTGTCGAGCATGCAAGAGACCCAGTACTTC. Translated: CASALSSMQETQYF.

J is TRBJ1-3 and V is TRBV4-2; D remains ambiguous. Germline V gene sequence: CDR1 LGHNA, CDR2 YNFKEQ. CDR3 size: 16 residues. With 0 bases removed from V and 2 bases from J, the gap between germline ends came to 11 bases. The CDR3 sequence: CASSQDLASAGNTIYF. The CDR3 region has the DNA TGTGCCAGCAGCCAAGATTTGGCCTCCGCTGGAAACACCATATATTTT.

The rearrangement uses TRBV28 and TRBJ1-2, with a weak D call TRBD1 (6 bases). Germline V lookup: CDR1 MDHEN, CDR2 SYDVKM. V dropped 5 bases and J dropped 2 bases, with 12 bases sitting between them. The CDR3 covers 14 residues. As DNA, the CDR3 is TGTGCCAGCAGTCCGGGACAAACAAACTATGGCTACACCTTC. Amino acid sequence: CASSPGQTNYGYTF.

This rearrangement joins TRBV15 to TRBJ1-6; maybe TRBD1 (6 bases). The CDR3 is made up of 15 amino acids. V gave up 4 bases and J gave up 10 bases, with 17 bases separating them. From germline, CDR1 is LNHNV and CDR2 YYDKDF (reference sequence). The CDR3 sequence is CATSKEYRVSSPLHF. The CDR3, as DNA: TGTGCCACCAGCAAGGAATACAGGGTGTCATCACCCCTCCACTTT.

The chain links TRBV12-5 to TRBJ2-1; a possible D gene is TRBD2 (5 bases). The CDR3 contains 15 residues. The V gene's germline CDR1 is LGHNT and CDR2 FRNRAP. V lost 2 bases and J lost 0, with 8 bases in between. CDR3 DNA sequence: TGTGCTAGTGGTTTGTCCCGGGGCTCCTACAATGAGCAGTTCTTC. Amino acid sequence: CASGLSRGSYNEQFF.

The chain links TRBV5-1 to TRBJ1-1; 7 positions agree with TRBD1. The germline V gene has CDR1 SGHRS and CDR2 YFSETQ. The CDR3 extends over 13 amino acids. With V trimmed by 6 bases and J by 7 bases, 9 bases remained unmatched. This CDR3 reads CASTKGAGYEAFF. CDR3 sequence (DNA): TGCGCCAGCACCAAGGGGGCTGGCTATGAAGCTTTCTTT.

The chain carries TRBV3-1 (or the pseudogene TRBV3-2) and TRBJ2-2; unclear D gene. Trimming removed 5 bases from V and 4 bases from J, with 11 bases in between. CDR1 is LGHDT, CDR2 YNNKEL, per germline (reference sequence). This CDR3 is 14 amino acids long. The CDR3 bases are TGTGCCAGCAGCGGCCGACATGTCACCGGGGAGCTGTTTTTT. Translating gives CASSGRHVTGELFF.

This clone was counted between two and nine times. This chain links TRBV30 with TRBJ1-2; 8 bases align to TRBD1. The germline CDR1 and CDR2 sequences are GTSNPN and SVGIG (reference sequence). With V trimmed by 4 bases and J by 3 bases, 4 bases remained unmatched. CDR3 length: 13 amino acids. CDR3 bases: TGTGCCTGGACGACAGGGGTTGACTATGGCTACACCTTC. It codes for CAWTTGVDYGYTF.

This chain joins TRBV28 and TRBJ2-7; 7 positions match TRBD2. V lost 4 bases and J lost 1; bases outside the gene matches: 7. In germline, CDR1 is MDHEN, CDR2 SYDVKM. This CDR3 is 15 amino acids long. The CDR3 spells CASSSLEGGSYEQYF. The CDR3 region has the DNA TGTGCCAGCAGTTCCCTCGAGGGAGGGTCCTACGAGCAGTACTTC. Full variable domain (outside the CDR3, taken from reference TRBV28 and TRBJ2-7): DVKVTQSSRYLVKRTGEKVFLECVQDMDHENMFWYRQDPGLGLRLIYFSYDVKMKEKGDIPEGYSVSREKKERFSLILESASTNQTSMYLCASSSLEGGSYEQYFGPGTRLTVT.

V and J are TRBV6-5 and TRBJ1-3; possibly TRBD1 for D (6 bases). Deletions cut 6 bases from V and 8 bases from J, with 20 bases between. The CDR3 is 15 amino acids. CDR1 and CDR2 from the germline V gene are MNHEY and SVGAGI. CDR3 residues: CASRGLRQGLDTIYF. In DNA, the CDR3 is TGTGCCAGCAGGGGGCTGAGGCAGGGGTTGGACACCATATATTTT.

In its sample, this clone was seen once. The chain recombines TRBV18 with TRBJ2-3, with D possibly TRBD2 on 6 matching bases. V was cut by 3 bases and J by 0 bases, with 10 bases left in between. Germline V gene data show CDR1 as KGHSH and CDR2 as LQKENI. The CDR3 runs 15 residues. CDR3 sequence (DNA): TGTGCCAGCTCACCTGGCGGGGAAAGCACAGATACGCAGTATTTT. It is translated as CASSPGGESTDTQYF.

This clone was seen a few times. The chain carries TRBV14 and TRBJ1-4; 9 bases map to TRBD1. From germline, CDR1 is SGHDN and CDR2 FVKESK. The CDR3 length is 18 residues. Unmatched junction bases numbered 14, after V lost 9 bases and J lost 0 bases. DNA for the CDR3: TGTGCCAGGGGACAGGGACCTTTTGAGCTAGCAACTAATGAAAAACTGTTTTTT. It codes for CARGQGPFELATNEKLFF.

V gene TRBV29-1 combines with J gene TRBJ2-1, with D tentatively TRBD1 (6 bases). The CDR3 consists of 12 residues. Trimming removed 7 bases from V and 6 bases from J, with 13 bases in between. Per the germline V gene, CDR1 is SQVTM and CDR2 is ANQGSEA. Here the CDR3 DNA reads TGCAGCGCTCAGGGGAAGAGCAATGAGCAGTTCTTC. As protein: CSAQGKSNEQFF.

This clone was seen just once. V usage is TRBV7-9 and J usage is TRBJ2-3, with 10 bases that match TRBD1. The germline CDR1 and CDR2 sequences are SEHNR and FQNEAQ (reference sequence). Losses at the gene ends were 5 bases for V and 4 bases for J; bases not matched to a gene: 9. CDR3 length: 16 residues. CDR3 in amino acids: CASSPPRGTGADTQYF. Here the CDR3 DNA reads TGTGCCAGCAGCCCTCCCCGCGGGACAGGGGCAGATACGCAGTATTTT.

The rearrangement uses TRBV6-4 and TRBJ2-1; 11 nucleotides agree with TRBD1. J gave up 5 bases and V 8 bases, and 2 bases lay outside the gene matches. This CDR3 contains 13 residues. Germline CDR1 is MRHNA and CDR2 is SNTAGT. In nucleotides, the CDR3 is TGTGCCAGCCCGGGACAGGGGGACAATGAGCAGTTCTTC. Its translation is CASPGQGDNEQFF.

V gene TRBV5-1 combines with J gene TRBJ2-2, with D perhaps matching TRBD1 (5 bases). The CDR3 has 15 residues. V lost 1 base and J 3 bases, leaving 10 bases between the germline ends. Germline V lookup: CDR1 SGHRS, CDR2 YFSETQ. The CDR3 loop reads CASSLRQGDTGELFF. The CDR3 nucleotides are TGCGCCAGCAGCTTGCGGCAGGGTGACACCGGGGAGCTGTTTTTT.

The CDR3 region is CASSQVTGPMDYEQYF. Here the CDR3 DNA reads TGTGCCAGCAGCCAAGTGACAGGCCCCATGGACTACGAGCAGTACTTC. The rearrangement joins TRBV4-2 to TRBJ2-7, with a tentative D call TRBD1 (6 bases). V lost 1 base, J lost 3 bases, and 16 bases lay in between. The CDR3 has 16 amino acids. CDR1 and CDR2 from the germline V gene are LGHNA and YNFKEQ.